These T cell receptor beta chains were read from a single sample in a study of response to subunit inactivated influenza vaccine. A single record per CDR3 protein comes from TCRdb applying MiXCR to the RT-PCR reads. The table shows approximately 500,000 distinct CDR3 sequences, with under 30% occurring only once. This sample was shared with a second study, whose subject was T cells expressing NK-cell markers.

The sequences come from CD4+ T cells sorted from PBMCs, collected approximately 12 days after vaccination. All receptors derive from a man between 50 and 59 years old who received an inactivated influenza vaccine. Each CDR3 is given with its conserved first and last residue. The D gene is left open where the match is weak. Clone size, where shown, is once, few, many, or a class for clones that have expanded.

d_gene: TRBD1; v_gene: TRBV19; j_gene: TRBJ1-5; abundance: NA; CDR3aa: CATSTGDAPSNFHGLNQPQHF; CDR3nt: TGTGCCACCTCAACAGGGGATGCCCCCTCCAATTTCCACGGCTTAAATCAGCCCCAGCATTTT
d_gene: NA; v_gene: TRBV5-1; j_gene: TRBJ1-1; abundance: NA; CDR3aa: CASSFGAGNVNTEAFF; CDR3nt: TGCGCCAGCAGCTTCGGGGCAGGGAACGTGAACACTGAAGCTTTCTTT
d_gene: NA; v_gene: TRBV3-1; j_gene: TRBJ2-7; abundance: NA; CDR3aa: CASSQGLAPFYEQYF; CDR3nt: TGTGCCAGCAGCCAGGGTCTAGCGCCCTTCTACGAGCAGTACTTC
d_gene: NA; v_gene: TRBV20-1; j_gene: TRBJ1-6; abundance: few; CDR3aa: CSARGPWGYNSPLHF; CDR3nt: TGCAGTGCTAGGGGTCCTTGGGGCTATAATTCACCCCTCCACTTT
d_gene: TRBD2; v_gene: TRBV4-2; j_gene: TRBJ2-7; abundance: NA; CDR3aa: CASSQGTSGGRPYEQYF; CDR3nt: TGTGCCAGCAGCCAGGGGACTAGCGGCGGAAGGCCCTACGAGCAGTACTTC
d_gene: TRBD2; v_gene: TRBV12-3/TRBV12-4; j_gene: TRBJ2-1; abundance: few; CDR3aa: CASRWTGTSGGSANEQFF; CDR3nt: TGTGCCAGCCGTTGGACCGGGACTAGCGGGGGGTCCGCCAATGAGCAGTTCTTC
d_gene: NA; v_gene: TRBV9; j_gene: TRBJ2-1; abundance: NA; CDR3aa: CASSVNQRVYNEQFF; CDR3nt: TGTGCCAGCAGCGTCAACCAGCGGGTGTACAATGAGCAGTTCTTC
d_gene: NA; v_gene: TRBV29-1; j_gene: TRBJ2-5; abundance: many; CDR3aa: CSVVIDRETQYF; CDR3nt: TGCAGCGTTGTAATTGACAGAGAGACCCAGTACTTC
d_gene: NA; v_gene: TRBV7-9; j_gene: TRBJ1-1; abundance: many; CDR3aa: CASSLLSALEAFF; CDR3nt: TGTGCCAGCAGCTTACTAAGTGCCCTTGAAGCTTTCTTT
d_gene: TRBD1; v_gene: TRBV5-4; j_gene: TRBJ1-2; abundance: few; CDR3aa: CASSIYDREGYTF; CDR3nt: TGTGCCAGCAGCATTTACGACAGGGAAGGCTACACCTTC
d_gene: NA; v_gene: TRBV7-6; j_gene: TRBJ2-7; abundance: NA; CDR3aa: CASSLGSRSYYEQYF; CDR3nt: TGTGCCAGCAGCTTAGGTTCCAGGTCCTACTACGAGCAGTACTTC
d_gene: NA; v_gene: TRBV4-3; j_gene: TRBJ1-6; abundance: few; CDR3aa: CASSRLRGGNSPLHF; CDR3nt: TGCGCCAGCAGCCGCTTGAGGGGAGGTAATTCACCCCTCCACTTT
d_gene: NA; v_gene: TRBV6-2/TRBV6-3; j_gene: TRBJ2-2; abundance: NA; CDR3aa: CASRAPNTGELFF; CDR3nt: TGTGCCAGCAGGGCCCCGAACACCGGGGAGCTGTTTTTT
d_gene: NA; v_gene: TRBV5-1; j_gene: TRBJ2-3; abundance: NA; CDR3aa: CASSPWGRSTDTQYF; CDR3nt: TGCGCCAGCAGCCCCTGGGGTCGGAGCACAGATACGCAGTATTTT
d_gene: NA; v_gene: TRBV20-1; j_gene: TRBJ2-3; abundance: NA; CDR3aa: CSAVATDTQYF; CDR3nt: TGCAGTGCTGTCGCAACAGATACGCAGTATTTT
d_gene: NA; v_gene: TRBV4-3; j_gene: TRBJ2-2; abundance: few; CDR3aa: CASSQDRGTGELFF; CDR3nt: TGCGCCAGCAGCCAAGATCGGGGCACCGGGGAGCTGTTTTTT
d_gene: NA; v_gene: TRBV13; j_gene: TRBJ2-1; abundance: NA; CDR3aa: CASSLRPPVLSYNEQFF; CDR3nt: TGTGCCAGCAGCTTAAGGCCCCCGGTATTAAGCTACAATGAGCAGTTCTTC
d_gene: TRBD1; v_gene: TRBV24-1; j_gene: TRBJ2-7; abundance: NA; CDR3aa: CATSDRRDRAYEQYF; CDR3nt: TGTGCCACCAGTGACCGCCGGGACAGGGCCTACGAGCAGTACTTC
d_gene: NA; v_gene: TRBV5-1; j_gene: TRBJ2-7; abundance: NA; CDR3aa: CASSTDGLWEQYF; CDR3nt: TGCGCCAGCAGCACGGACGGTCTCTGGGAGCAGTACTTC
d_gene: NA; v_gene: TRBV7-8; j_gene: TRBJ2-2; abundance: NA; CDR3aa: CASSGSTGTGELFF; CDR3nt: TGTGCCAGCAGTGGTTCTACAGGGACCGGGGAGCTGTTTTTT
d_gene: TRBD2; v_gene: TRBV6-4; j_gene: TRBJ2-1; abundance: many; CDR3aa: CASSELREGHGLGFF; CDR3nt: TGTGCCAGCAGTGAGCTTCGGGAGGGCCATGGGTTGGGGTTCTTC
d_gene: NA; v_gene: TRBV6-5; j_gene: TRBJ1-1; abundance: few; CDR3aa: CASILGRGAEAFF; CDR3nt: TGTGCCAGCATTCTCGGTAGGGGCGCTGAAGCTTTCTTT
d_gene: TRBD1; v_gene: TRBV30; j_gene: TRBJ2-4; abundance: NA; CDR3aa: CAWSVTGGASGIQYF; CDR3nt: TGTGCCTGGAGTGTGACAGGGGGCGCATCTGGCATTCAGTACTTC
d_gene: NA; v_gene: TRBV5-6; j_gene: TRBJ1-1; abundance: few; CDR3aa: CASSLRTQHVRAEAFF; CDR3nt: TGTGCCAGCAGCTTACGGACGCAGCATGTTAGGGCTGAAGCTTTCTTT
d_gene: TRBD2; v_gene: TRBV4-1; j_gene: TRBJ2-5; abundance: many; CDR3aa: CASSQGLAGTPGTQYF; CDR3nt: TGCGCCAGCAGCCAAGGACTAGCGGGGACCCCAGGGACCCAGTACTTC
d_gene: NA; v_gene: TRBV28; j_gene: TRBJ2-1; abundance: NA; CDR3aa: CASRNAYNEQFF; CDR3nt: TGTGCCAGCCGAAATGCCTACAATGAGCAGTTCTTC
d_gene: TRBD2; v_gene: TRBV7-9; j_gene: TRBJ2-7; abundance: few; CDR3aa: CASSPLGGGRDDEQYF; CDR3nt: TGTGCCAGCAGCCCTCTGGGTGGCGGGAGAGACGACGAGCAGTACTTC
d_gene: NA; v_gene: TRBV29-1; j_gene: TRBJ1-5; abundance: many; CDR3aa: CSAATEFNQPQHF; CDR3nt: TGCAGCGCTGCGACGGAATTCAATCAGCCCCAGCATTTT
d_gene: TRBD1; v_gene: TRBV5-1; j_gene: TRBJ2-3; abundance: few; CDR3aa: CASSRTGSADTQYF; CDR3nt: TGCGCCAGCAGCAGGACAGGGAGTGCAGATACGCAGTATTTT
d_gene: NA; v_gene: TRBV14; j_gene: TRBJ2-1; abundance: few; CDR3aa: CASSLPGTLFNEQFF; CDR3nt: TGTGCCAGCAGCCTACCCGGGACTCTGTTCAATGAGCAGTTCTTC
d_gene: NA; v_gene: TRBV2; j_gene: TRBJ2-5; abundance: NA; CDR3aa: CASKLDRFQETQYF; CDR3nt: TGTGCCAGCAAATTGGACCGATTCCAAGAGACCCAGTACTTC
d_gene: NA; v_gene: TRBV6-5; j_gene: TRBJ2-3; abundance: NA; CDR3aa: CASSYKTTDTQYF; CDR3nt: TGTGCCAGCAGTTACAAGACGACAGATACGCAGTATTTT
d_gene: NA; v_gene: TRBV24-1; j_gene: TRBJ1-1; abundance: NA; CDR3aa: CATSGTVDSTEAFF; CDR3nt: TGTGCCACCAGTGGAACTGTGGACAGCACTGAAGCTTTCTTT
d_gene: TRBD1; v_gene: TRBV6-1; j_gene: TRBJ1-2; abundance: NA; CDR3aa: CASSRQGLDGYTF; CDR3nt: TGTGCCAGCAGTCGACAGGGGTTAGATGGCTACACCTTC
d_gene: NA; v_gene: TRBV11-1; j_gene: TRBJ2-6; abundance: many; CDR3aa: CASSLAVQVLRGGANVLTF; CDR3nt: TGTGCCAGCAGCTTAGCCGTCCAGGTTCTTCGTGGTGGGGCCAACGTCCTGACTTTC
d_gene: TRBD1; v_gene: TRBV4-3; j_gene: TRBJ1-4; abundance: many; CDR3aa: CASSQLPGQGNEKLFF; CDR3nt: TGCGCCAGCAGCCAGCTCCCGGGACAGGGGAATGAAAAACTGTTTTTT
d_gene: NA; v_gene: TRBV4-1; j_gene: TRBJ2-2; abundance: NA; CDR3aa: CASSPRAIGGATNTGELFF; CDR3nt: TGCGCCAGCAGCCCCAGGGCAATCGGGGGTGCAACGAACACCGGGGAGCTGTTTTTT
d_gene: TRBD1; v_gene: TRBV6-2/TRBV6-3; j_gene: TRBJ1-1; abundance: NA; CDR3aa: CASSYSPGQPNTEAFF; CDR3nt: TGTGCCAGCAGTTATTCCCCGGGACAGCCGAACACTGAAGCTTTCTTT
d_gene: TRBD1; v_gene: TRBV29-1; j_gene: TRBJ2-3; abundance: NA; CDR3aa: CSAAGGPNADTQYF; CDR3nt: TGCAGCGCAGCAGGGGGCCCGAACGCAGATACGCAGTATTTT
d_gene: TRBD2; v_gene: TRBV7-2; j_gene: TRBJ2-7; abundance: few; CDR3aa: CASSQGLGVNEQYF; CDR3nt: TGTGCCAGCAGCCAAGGACTAGGTGTAAACGAGCAGTACTTC
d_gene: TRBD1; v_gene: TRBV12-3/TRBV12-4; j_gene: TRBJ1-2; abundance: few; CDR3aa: CASTMGQAAYGYTF; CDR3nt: TGTGCCAGCACCATGGGACAGGCAGCCTATGGCTACACCTTC
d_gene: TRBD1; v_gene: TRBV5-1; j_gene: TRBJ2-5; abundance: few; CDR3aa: CASSLTGDQETQYF; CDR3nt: TGCGCCAGCAGCTTAACAGGGGATCAAGAGACCCAGTACTTC
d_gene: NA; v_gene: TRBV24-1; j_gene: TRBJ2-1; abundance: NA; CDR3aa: CATSDLVAGHSYNEQFF; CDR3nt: TGTGCCACCAGTGATTTGGTTGCGGGACACTCCTACAATGAGCAGTTCTTC
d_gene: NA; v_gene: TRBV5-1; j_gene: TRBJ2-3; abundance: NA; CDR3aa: CASSLGEVQYF; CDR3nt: TGCGCCAGCAGCTTGGGTGAGGTGCAGTATTTT
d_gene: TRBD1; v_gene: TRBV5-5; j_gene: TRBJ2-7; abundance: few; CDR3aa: CASSFSTGVFGEQYF; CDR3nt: TGTGCCAGCAGCTTTTCGACAGGGGTTTTCGGCGAGCAGTACTTC